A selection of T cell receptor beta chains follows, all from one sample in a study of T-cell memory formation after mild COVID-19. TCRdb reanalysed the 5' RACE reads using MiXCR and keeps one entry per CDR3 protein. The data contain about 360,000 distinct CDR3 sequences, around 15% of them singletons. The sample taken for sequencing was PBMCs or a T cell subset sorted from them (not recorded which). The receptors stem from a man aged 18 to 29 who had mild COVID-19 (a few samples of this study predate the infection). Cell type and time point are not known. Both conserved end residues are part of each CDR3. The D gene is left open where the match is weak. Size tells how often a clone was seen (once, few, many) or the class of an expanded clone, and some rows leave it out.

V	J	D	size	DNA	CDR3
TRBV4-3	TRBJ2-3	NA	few	TGCGCCAGCAGCCAAGATCCCGCCGTTGGACTCGTCACAGATACGCAGTATTTT	CASSQDPAVGLVTDTQYF
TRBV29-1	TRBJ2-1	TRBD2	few	TGCAGCGTTGAAGGCGGGGGGCCTTATGGATATGAGCAGTTCTTC	CSVEGGGPYGYEQFF
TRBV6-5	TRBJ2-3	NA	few	TGTGCCAGCACCACCCGCCCCGGGGATACGCAGTATTTT	CASTTRPGDTQYF
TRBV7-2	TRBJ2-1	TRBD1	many	TGTGCCAGCAGCGGGACAGGTGGTCGCAATGAGCAGTTCTTC	CASSGTGGRNEQFF
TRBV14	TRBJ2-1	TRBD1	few	TGTGCCAGCAGCCAAATCGGGACAGGAAGCAATGAGCAGTTCTTC	CASSQIGTGSNEQFF
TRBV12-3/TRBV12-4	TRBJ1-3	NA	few	TGTGCCAGCAGTTTATCACCTAACACCATATATTTT	CASSLSPNTIYF
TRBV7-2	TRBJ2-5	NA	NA	TGTGCCAGCAGCTTTAACCTGGAGACCCAGTACTTC	CASSFNLETQYF
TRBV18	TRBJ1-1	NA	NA	TGTGCCAGCTCACCACATCCCCAATCGGAAGCTTTCTTT	CASSPHPQSEAFF
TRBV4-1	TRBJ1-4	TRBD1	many	TGCGCCAGCAGCCAAGATCCCGGGACAGGGGCGGAAAAACTGTTTTTT	CASSQDPGTGAEKLFF
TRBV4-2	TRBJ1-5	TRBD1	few	TGTGCCAGCAGCCAGGACCGGGACAGCCTTTGGCCCCAGCATTTT	CASSQDRDSLWPQHF
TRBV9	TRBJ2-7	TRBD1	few	TGTGCCAGCAGCATCTCGGGACAGCCACATTACGAGCAGTACTTC	CASSISGQPHYEQYF